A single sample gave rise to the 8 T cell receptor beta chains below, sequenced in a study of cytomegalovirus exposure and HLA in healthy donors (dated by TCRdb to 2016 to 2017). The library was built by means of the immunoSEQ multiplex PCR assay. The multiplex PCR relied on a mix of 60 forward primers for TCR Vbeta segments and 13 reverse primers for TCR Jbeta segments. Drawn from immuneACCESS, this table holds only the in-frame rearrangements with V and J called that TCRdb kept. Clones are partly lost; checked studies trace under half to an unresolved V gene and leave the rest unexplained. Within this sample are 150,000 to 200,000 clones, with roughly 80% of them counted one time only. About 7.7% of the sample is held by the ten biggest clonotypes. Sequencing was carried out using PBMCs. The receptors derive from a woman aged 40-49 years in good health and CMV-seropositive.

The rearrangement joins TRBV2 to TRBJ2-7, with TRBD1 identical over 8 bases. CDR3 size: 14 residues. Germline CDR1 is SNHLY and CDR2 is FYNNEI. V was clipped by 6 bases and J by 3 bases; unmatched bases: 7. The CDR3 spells CASRRQGPIYEQYF. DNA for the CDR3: TGTGCCAGCAGACGACAGGGGCCCATCTACGAGCAGTACTTC.

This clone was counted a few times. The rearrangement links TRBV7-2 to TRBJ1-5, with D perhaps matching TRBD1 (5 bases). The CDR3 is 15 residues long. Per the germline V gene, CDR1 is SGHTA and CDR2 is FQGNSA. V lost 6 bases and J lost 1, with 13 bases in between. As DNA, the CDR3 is TGTGCCAGCAGTCTTGACAGCTCCAGCAATCAGCCCCAGCATTTT. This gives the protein CASSLDSSSNQPQHF.

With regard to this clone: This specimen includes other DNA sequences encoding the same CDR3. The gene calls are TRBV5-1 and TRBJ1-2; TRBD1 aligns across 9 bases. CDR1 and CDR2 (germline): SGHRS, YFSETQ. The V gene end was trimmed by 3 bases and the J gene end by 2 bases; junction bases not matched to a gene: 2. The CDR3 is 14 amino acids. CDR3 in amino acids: CASSSGQGNYGYTF. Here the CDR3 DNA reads TGCGCCAGCAGCTCGGGACAGGGAAACTATGGCTACACCTTC.

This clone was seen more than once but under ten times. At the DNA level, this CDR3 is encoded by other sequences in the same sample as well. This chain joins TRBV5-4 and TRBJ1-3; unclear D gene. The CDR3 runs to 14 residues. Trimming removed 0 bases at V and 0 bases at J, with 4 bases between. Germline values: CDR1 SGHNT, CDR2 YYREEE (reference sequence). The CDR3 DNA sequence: TGTGCCAGCAGCTTGGGGCTCTCTGGAAACACCATATATTTT. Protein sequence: CASSLGLSGNTIYF.

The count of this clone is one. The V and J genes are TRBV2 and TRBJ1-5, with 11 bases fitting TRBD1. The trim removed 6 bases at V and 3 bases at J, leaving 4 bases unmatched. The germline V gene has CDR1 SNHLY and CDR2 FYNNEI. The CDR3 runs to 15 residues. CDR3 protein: CASSPGQGDNQPQHF. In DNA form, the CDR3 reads TGTGCCAGCAGCCCGGGACAGGGGGACAATCAGCCCCAGCATTTT.

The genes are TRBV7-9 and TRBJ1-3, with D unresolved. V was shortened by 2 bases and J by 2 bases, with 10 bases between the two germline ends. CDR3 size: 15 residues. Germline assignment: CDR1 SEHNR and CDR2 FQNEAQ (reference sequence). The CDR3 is CASSLRGRTGNTIYF. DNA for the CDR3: TGTGCCAGCAGCTTACGGGGTCGCACTGGAAACACCATATATTTT.

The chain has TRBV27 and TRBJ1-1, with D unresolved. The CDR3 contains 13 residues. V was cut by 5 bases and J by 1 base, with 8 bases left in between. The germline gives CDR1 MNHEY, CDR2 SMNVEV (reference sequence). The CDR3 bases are TGTGCCAGCAGTCCCCGGGAGAACACTGAAGCTTTCTTT. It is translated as CASSPRENTEAFF.

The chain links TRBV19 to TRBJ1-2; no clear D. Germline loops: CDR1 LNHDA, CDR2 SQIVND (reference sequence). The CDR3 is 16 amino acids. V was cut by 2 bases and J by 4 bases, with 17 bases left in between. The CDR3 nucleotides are TGTGCCAGTAGTATACCGGGTGGCGGACTGGCCTATGGCTACACCTTC. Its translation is CASSIPGGGLAYGYTF.